This T cell receptor beta chain was recovered during a study of blood T cell repertoires in COVID-19. Measured with immunoSEQ multiplex PCR; TCRdb has only the in-frame clones, and not every one. The sample gives 140,000 to 150,000 clones, 70% to 90% of which show up once; approximately 1.3% is in the top ten. V lost 5 bases and J lost 1; bases outside the gene matches: 6. Germline lookup yields CDR1 KGHSH and CDR2 LQKENI. CDR3 length: 15 amino acids. The clonotype originates from a woman aged 30 to 39 with acute COVID-19. Sequenced sample: PBMCs or T cells enriched from blood (not recorded which). The chain is built from TRBV18 and TRBJ2-7, with TRBD1 identical over 9 bases. CDR3 nucleotides: TGTGCCAGCTCATTGGGACAGGGTGGTTCCTACGAGCAGTACTTC. Translation: CASSLGQGGSYEQYF.